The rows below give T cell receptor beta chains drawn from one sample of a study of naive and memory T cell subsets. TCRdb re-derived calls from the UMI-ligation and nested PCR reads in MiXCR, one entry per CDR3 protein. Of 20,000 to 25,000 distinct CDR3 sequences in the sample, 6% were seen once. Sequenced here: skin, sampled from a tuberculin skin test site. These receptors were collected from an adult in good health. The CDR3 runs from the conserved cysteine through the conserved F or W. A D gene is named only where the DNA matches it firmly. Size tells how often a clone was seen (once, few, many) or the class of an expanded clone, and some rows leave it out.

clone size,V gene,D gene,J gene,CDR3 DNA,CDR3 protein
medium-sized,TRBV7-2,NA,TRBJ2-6,TGTGCCAGCAGTCTAGGCTCTGGGGCCAACGTCCTGACTTTC,CASSLGSGANVLTF
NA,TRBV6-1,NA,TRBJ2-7,TGTGCCAGCAGTGAAGCGGGAACGGTATCCTACGAGCAGTACTTC,CASSEAGTVSYEQYF
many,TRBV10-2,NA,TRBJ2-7,TGCGCCAGTCATCCAGGGAACCCACCCTACGAGCAGTACTTC,CASHPGNPPYEQYF
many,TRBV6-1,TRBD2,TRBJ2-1,TGTGCCAGCAGTACGCTAGCGGTCCCCTCCTACAATGAGCAGTTCTTC,CASSTLAVPSYNEQFF
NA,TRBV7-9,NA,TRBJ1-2,TGTGCCAGCAGCTTAGTATCGACACTTGACTATGGCTACACCTTC,CASSLVSTLDYGYTF
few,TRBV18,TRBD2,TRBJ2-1,TGTGCCAGTTGGACTAGTAAAAGTCCATACAATGAGCAGTTCTTC,CASWTSKSPYNEQFF
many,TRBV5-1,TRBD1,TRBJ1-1,TGCGCCAGCAGCTACGGACAGGGAGAGGCTTTCTTT,CASSYGQGEAFF
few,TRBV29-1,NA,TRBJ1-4,TGCAGCGTTTTTAGCCTTGGGGACAAACTGTTTTTT,CSVFSLGDKLFF
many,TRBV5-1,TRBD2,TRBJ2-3,TGCGCCAGCAGCTTGGCTAGCGGGAGAGATACGCAGTATTTT,CASSLASGRDTQYF
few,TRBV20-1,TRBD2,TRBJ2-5,TGCAGTGCTAGTCTGCTAGCGGGATTTACCCAGTACTTC,CSASLLAGFTQYF
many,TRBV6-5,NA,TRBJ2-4,TGTGCCAGCAGTTATCCCGGAGCAAACATTCAGTACTTC,CASSYPGANIQYF
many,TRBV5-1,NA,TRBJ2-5,TGCGCCAGCAGCTTGGAGGCCTACCGTCAAGAGACCCAGTACTTC,CASSLEAYRQETQYF
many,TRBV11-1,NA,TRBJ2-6,TGTGCCAGCAGCCCCGGGGGTATGGCCTCTGGGGCCAACGTCCTGACTTTC,CASSPGGMASGANVLTF
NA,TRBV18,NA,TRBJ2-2,TGTGCCAGCTCAACTCAGGGTCCCGGGGAGCTGTTTTTT,CASSTQGPGELFF
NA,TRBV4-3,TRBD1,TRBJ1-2,TGCGCCAGCAGCCAACTACTCAGGGGGTTGGGCTATGGCTACACCTTC,CASSQLLRGLGYGYTF
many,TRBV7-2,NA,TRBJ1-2,TGTGCCAGCAGCACTGGATGGTCTGGCTACACCTTC,CASSTGWSGYTF
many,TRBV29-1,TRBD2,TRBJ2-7,TGCAGCGTACTGACTAGCGGAACCTACGAGCAGTACTTC,CSVLTSGTYEQYF
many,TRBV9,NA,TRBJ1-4,TGTGCCAGCAGCCCTGGGAGGGCCCCTAATGAAAAACTGTTTTTT,CASSPGRAPNEKLFF
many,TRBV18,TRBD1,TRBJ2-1,TGTGCCAGCTCACCACCGGGACAGGGGGCAATGAGCTCCTACAATGAGCAGTTCTTC,CASSPPGQGAMSSYNEQFF
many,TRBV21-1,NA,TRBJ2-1,TGTGCCAGCAGCAAACCAGTCGACCCGGACAGGGCTTCCAATGAGCAGTTCTTC,CASSKPVDPDRASNEQFF
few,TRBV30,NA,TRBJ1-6,TGTGCCTCGGGGGACCCCCGGACGCCCCTCCACTTT,CASGDPRTPLHF
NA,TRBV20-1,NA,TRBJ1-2,TGCAGTGCTAGAGAGTACATAAACTATGGCTACACCTTC,CSAREYINYGYTF
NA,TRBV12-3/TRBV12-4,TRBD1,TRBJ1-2,TGTGCCAGCAGCCTGACAGGGGGCCATGGCTACACCTTC,CASSLTGGHGYTF
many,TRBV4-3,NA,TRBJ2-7,TGCGCCAGCAGCCAAGATGGAACGGGCCAGAGGACCTACGAGCAGTACTTC,CASSQDGTGQRTYEQYF
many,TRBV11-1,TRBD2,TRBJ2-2,TGTGCCAGCAGCTCTCTAGCGGGAGCCGGGGAGCTGTTTTTT,CASSSLAGAGELFF
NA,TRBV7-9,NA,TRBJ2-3,TGTGCCAGCAGCCCCCTCTCAGATACGCAGTATTTT,CASSPLSDTQYF
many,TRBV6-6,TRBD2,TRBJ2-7,TGTGCCAGCAGCAGGACTAGCGGGAGCCACGAGCAGTACTTC,CASSRTSGSHEQYF
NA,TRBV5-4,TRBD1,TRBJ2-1,TGTGCCAGCAGCTTGGGGACAGGGCGCTACAATGAGCAGTTCTTC,CASSLGTGRYNEQFF
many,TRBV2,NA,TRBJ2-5,TGTGCCAGCAAGCCCGACAGATTCCAAGAGACCCAGTACTTC,CASKPDRFQETQYF
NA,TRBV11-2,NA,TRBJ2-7,TGTGCCAGCAGCTTGGTGCACGAGAGCTCCTACGAGCAGTACTTC,CASSLVHESSYEQYF
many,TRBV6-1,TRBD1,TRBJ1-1,TGTGCCAGCAGTATCAGGACAGGGGACACTGAAGCTTTCTTT,CASSIRTGDTEAFF
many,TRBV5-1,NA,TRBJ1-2,TGCGCCAGCAGCTTGGACCCGGGGGCGCGTGGCTACACCTTC,CASSLDPGARGYTF
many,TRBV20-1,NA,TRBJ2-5,TGCAGTGCTAGCACCCTCGGGGAGACCCAGTACTTC,CSASTLGETQYF
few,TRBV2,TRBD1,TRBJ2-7,TGTGCCAGCAGCCGGCGGGGACAGGGCCACGAGCAGTACTTC,CASSRRGQGHEQYF
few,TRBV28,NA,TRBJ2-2,TGTGCCAGCAGTTACCCCGCGAACACCGGGGAGCTGTTTTTT,CASSYPANTGELFF
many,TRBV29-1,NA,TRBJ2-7,TGCAGCGTTTCGACTAGTTTACTGAACGAGCAGTACTTC,CSVSTSLLNEQYF
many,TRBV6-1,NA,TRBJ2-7,TGTGCCAGCAGGGACCAGTCAGGTCCTTACGAGCAGTACTTC,CASRDQSGPYEQYF
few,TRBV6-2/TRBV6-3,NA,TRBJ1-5,TGTGCCAGCAGGCCCGGGGGGGATCGCAATCAGCCCCAGCATTTT,CASRPGGDRNQPQHF
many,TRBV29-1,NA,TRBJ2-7,TGCAGCGTTGCTGGGTCCTCCTACGAGCAGTACTTC,CSVAGSSYEQYF
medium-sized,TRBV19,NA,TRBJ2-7,TGTGCCAGTACCTCGGGACACCAGACCTCCTACGAGCAGTACTTC,CASTSGHQTSYEQYF
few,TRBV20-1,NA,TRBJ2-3,TGCAGTGCTAGAGGGAGCGATACGCAGTATTTT,CSARGSDTQYF
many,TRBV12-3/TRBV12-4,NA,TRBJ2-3,TGTGCCAGCAGTCTCACCGGGGCCGGGGCCTCCGATACGCAGTATTTT,CASSLTGAGASDTQYF
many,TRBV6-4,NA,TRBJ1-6,TGTGCCAGCAGTGAAGAGGATAATTCACCCCTCCACTTT,CASSEEDNSPLHF
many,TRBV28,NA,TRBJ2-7,TGTGCCAGCAGGGGGGCTGGGGACTCCTACGAGCAGTACTTC,CASRGAGDSYEQYF
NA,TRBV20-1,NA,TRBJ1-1,TGCAGTGCTAGAGACCCTGTGGAGGCGGACACTGAAGCTTTCTTT,CSARDPVEADTEAFF
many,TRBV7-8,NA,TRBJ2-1,TGTGCCAGCAGCTCGGGCCGCGGCAATGAGCAGTTCTTC,CASSSGRGNEQFF
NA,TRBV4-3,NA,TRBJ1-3,TGCGCCAGCAGCCAAGCCGGGACGGGAGGAAACACCATATATTTT,CASSQAGTGGNTIYF
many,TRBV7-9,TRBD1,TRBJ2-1,TGTGCCAGCAGTCTGACAGGGGCCTTCTACAATGAGCAGTTCTTC,CASSLTGAFYNEQFF
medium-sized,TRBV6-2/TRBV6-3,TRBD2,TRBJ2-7,TGTGCCAGCAGTAGCGGGAACTACGAGCAGTACTTC,CASSSGNYEQYF
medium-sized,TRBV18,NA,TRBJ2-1,TGTGCCAGCTCACCTGGGGGGAGCTCCTACAATGAGCAGTTCTTC,CASSPGGSSYNEQFF
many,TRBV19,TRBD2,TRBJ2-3,TGTGCCAGTAGTATTCAAGCGGGAGGGATAGATACGCAGTATTTT,CASSIQAGGIDTQYF
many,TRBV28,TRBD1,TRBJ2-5,TGTGCCAGCAGTTTATTTATCACAGGGGATCAAGAGACCCAGTACTTC,CASSLFITGDQETQYF
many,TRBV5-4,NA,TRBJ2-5,TGTGCCAGCAGCTTGGAAATAAGCAAAGAGACCCAGTACTTC,CASSLEISKETQYF
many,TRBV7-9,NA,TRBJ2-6,TGTGCCAGCAGCTTAGTTGAAATCCCTGGGGCCAACGTCCTGACTTTC,CASSLVEIPGANVLTF
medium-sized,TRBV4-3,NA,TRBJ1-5,TGCGCCAGCAGCCAAGATCGAAGGACAGAGCCGGAGCCCCAGCATTTT,CASSQDRRTEPEPQHF
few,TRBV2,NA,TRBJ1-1,TGTGCCAGCAGTGCCGATGGGGGCACTGAAGCTTTCTTT,CASSADGGTEAFF
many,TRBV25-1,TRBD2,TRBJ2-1,TGTGCCAGCAGCGAAGGACCCCCCGGGACTAGCATATACAATGAGCAGTTCTTC,CASSEGPPGTSIYNEQFF
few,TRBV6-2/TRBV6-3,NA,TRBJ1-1,TGTGCCAGCAGTTACAACGGTCATGAGAACACTGAAGCTTTCTTT,CASSYNGHENTEAFF
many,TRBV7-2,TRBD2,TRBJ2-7,TGTGCCAGCAGCGCAAGAGGCGGGAGCTCCTACGAGCAGTACTTC,CASSARGGSSYEQYF